A selection of T cell receptor beta chains follows, all from one sample in a study of CD8 T cells in Susac syndrome. TCRdb re-analysed the immunoSEQ multiplex PCR reads in MiXCR, keeping a single row per CDR3 protein. Of around 150,000 distinct CDR3 sequences listed, more than 85% are singletons. The sample was CD8+ T cells from PBMCs. Source of these receptors: a human donor with Susac syndrome. CDR3s include the opening cysteine and the closing phenylalanine or tryptophan. A D gene is named only where the DNA matches it firmly. Clone size is given for some rows only: seen once, a few or many times, or a class if the clone is expanded.

clone_size j_call d_call v_call cdr3_nt cdr3_aa
NA TRBJ2-1 NA TRBV20-1 TGCAGTGCTAGCTCGGACTCCGAGGATGAGCAGTTCTTC CSASSDSEDEQFF
NA TRBJ1-5 TRBD1 TRBV27 TGTGCCAGCAGAAAAATGACAGGGTTTGACCAGCCCCAGCATTTT CASRKMTGFDQPQHF
NA TRBJ1-4 NA TRBV29-1 TGCAGCGTTGATCTGGGGGCGGATGAAAAACTGTTTTTT CSVDLGADEKLFF
NA TRBJ2-1 TRBD2 TRBV3-1 TGTGCCAGCAGCCCTAAATTCCCCGGGACTAGCGGGAGGTATGAGCAGTTCTTC CASSPKFPGTSGRYEQFF
NA TRBJ1-2 TRBD1 TRBV29-1 TGCAGCGTTAATCCGGGACAGGTCTATGGCTACACCTTC CSVNPGQVYGYTF
NA TRBJ2-3 TRBD1 TRBV20-1 TGCAGTGCTAGAGACTCAGGGGGCGGGACAGATACGCAGTATTTT CSARDSGGGTDTQYF
once TRBJ2-5 NA TRBV28 TGTGCCAGCAGTTTATCAGGGACGGGAGAGACCCAGTACTTC CASSLSGTGETQYF
NA TRBJ2-1 TRBD2 TRBV20-1 TGCAGTGCTAGGGGGGCTAGCGGGACTGCTAATGAACAGTTCTTC CSARGASGTANEQFF
NA TRBJ1-2 NA TRBV7-8 TGTGCCAGCAGCCCCCCAAACAGGGAGGGCCATGGCTACACCTTC CASSPPNREGHGYTF
NA TRBJ2-7 NA TRBV28 TGTGCCAGCCAAAACCACGAAGACGGAGGGAGCTCCTACGAGCAGTACTTC CASQNHEDGGSSYEQYF
NA TRBJ2-5 TRBD2 TRBV7-6 TGTGCCAGCAGCTCCCGGGCGACTAGCGGTAAAGAGACCCAGTACTTC CASSSRATSGKETQYF
NA TRBJ2-1 NA TRBV4-1 TGCGCCAGCAGCCAAGAATCACCCCCCACAGGGAACGAGCAGTTCTTC CASSQESPPTGNEQFF
NA TRBJ1-2 TRBD1 TRBV13 TGTGCCAGCAGCTTAAACAGGGGGGACTATGGCTACACCTTC CASSLNRGDYGYTF
NA TRBJ1-5 NA TRBV27 TGTGCCAGCAGGGGAGGGAGCAATCAGCCCCAGCATTTT CASRGGSNQPQHF
NA TRBJ1-2 TRBD1 TRBV30 TGTGCCGGGCACCTGGGACAGGGGAGTGGCTACACCTTC CAGHLGQGSGYTF
NA TRBJ2-6 TRBD2 TRBV4-1 TGCGCCACCCGGGGGGGCTCTGGGGCCAACGTCCTGACTTTC CATRGGSGANVLTF
NA TRBJ2-5 TRBD1 TRBV5-6 TGTGCCAGCAGGCTCGGACAGGGGAGGGAGACCCAGTACTTC CASRLGQGRETQYF
NA TRBJ2-1 TRBD2 TRBV28 TGTGCCAGCAGTTTAACACTAGCGGGAGCAGACAATGAGCAGTTCTTC CASSLTLAGADNEQFF
NA TRBJ2-2 NA TRBV7-2 TGTGCCAGCAGCTTTGGCGGGGAGCTGTTTTTT CASSFGGELFF
NA TRBJ2-7 NA TRBV29-1 TGCAGCGGCGTAGACGGGCTCTCCTACGAGCAGTACTTC CSGVDGLSYEQYF
NA TRBJ2-1 NA TRBV30 TGTGCCTCTTTTGGGGAGAGCTTCAATGAGCAGTTCTTC CASFGESFNEQFF
NA TRBJ2-5 TRBD2 TRBV20-1 TGCAGTGCTAGAGATCAAGGTAGCGGGAGGGCCACCCAAGAGACCCAGTACTTC CSARDQGSGRATQETQYF
NA TRBJ2-7 NA TRBV20-1 TGCAGTGCCCTATGGCGGGACTCCAGCTCCTACGAGCAGTACTTC CSALWRDSSSYEQYF
NA TRBJ1-2 NA TRBV7-3 TGTGCCAGCAGCCAATTCCCAGAGGGACAAACAGCTAACTATGGCTACACCTTC CASSQFPEGQTANYGYTF
NA TRBJ2-3 NA TRBV24-1 TGTGCCACCAGTCGGGGATCAGATACGCAGTATTTT CATSRGSDTQYF
NA TRBJ2-5 TRBD1 TRBV2 TGTGCCAGCCTTAGACAGGGGCTCAAGACCCAGTACTTC CASLRQGLKTQYF
NA TRBJ2-5 NA TRBV28 TGTGCCAGCAGTTCCCCGGACAACCCAGGGACCCAGTACTTC CASSSPDNPGTQYF
NA TRBJ1-1 NA TRBV11-2 TGTGCCAGCAGCTTTACGTACGAAGAGCCTCAGGAAGCTTTCTTT CASSFTYEEPQEAFF
NA TRBJ2-7 NA TRBV12-3/TRBV12-4 TGTGCCAGCATGGGGGTGTACGAGCAGTACTTC CASMGVYEQYF
NA TRBJ2-7 NA TRBV7-8 TGTGCCAGCAGCTTAGCGGGTTGGCAGGGACACTCCTACGAGCAGTACTTC CASSLAGWQGHSYEQYF
NA TRBJ1-1 NA TRBV12-3/TRBV12-4 TGTGCCAGCAGTCCCCCCTATATAGTCAACACTGAAGCTTTCTTT CASSPPYIVNTEAFF
NA TRBJ1-1 TRBD1 TRBV18 TGTGCCAGCCACGAATGGGACAGGATAGGAGTCACTGAAGCTTTCTTT CASHEWDRIGVTEAFF
NA TRBJ2-1 TRBD2 TRBV20-1 TGCAGTGCCCACGACCCTAGCGGGAGCTCCTACAATGAGCAGTTCTTC CSAHDPSGSSYNEQFF
NA TRBJ2-1 NA TRBV2 TGTGCCAGCAGTGAGCTCGTTGAGCAGTTCTTC CASSELVEQFF
NA TRBJ1-5 TRBD1 TRBV7-9 TGTGCCAGCAGCTCTACCGGGACAGGGGAGCCCCAGCATTTT CASSSTGTGEPQHF
NA TRBJ2-6 NA TRBV5-5 TGTGCCAGCTTTGACGGGGCCAACGTCCTGACTTTC CASFDGANVLTF
NA TRBJ1-2 NA TRBV28 TGTGCCAGCAGTCCTGTGCCCGACTATGGCTACACCTTC CASSPVPDYGYTF
NA TRBJ2-1 NA TRBV27 TGTGCCACCATCTCGTTATCCTACAATGAGCAGTTCTTC CATISLSYNEQFF
NA TRBJ2-2 NA TRBV4-1 TGCGCCAGCAGCACACCCCGGTATTCTGCGAACACCGGGGAGCTGTTTTTT CASSTPRYSANTGELFF
NA TRBJ2-5 TRBD2 TRBV12-3/TRBV12-4 TGTGCCAGCAGTCAGTTAGCGGGAGGGCCCGGAGAGACCCAGTACTTC CASSQLAGGPGETQYF
NA TRBJ2-2 TRBD1 TRBV3-1 TGTGCCAGCAGCCATTGGACAGGGCTGAACACCGGGGAGCTGTTTTTT CASSHWTGLNTGELFF
once TRBJ2-7 TRBD2 TRBV2 TGTGCCAGCAGTGAAGCTGGACTAGCGGGAGCGAGGGCCCTCTACGAGCAGTACTTC CASSEAGLAGARALYEQYF
NA TRBJ1-1 TRBD1 TRBV10-3 TGTGCCATCAGTGATTGGGACAGCGGTTACACTGAAGCTTTCTTT CAISDWDSGYTEAFF
NA TRBJ1-2 NA TRBV27 TGTGCCAGCAGCGGGAGCCTCTATGGCTACACCTTC CASSGSLYGYTF
NA TRBJ2-7 NA TRBV2 TGTGCCAGCAGTGAAGGGTCTTACGAGCAGTACTTC CASSEGSYEQYF
few TRBJ2-7 NA TRBV29-1 TGCAGCGTTGTTGTTTCAGTCTCCTACGAGCAGTACTTC CSVVVSVSYEQYF
once TRBJ1-5 NA TRBV12-3/TRBV12-4 TGTGCCAGCAGAAACGCGGCGGGGGGATCGGGTCAGCCCCAGCATTTT CASRNAAGGSGQPQHF
NA TRBJ1-1 NA TRBV29-1 TGCAGCGTTGCCAGGGTGAACACTGAAGCTTTCTTT CSVARVNTEAFF
NA TRBJ2-1 TRBD2 TRBV5-4 TGTGCCAGCGGCCCGGGACTAGCGGTTCGCGAACCCTACAATGAGCAGTTCTTC CASGPGLAVREPYNEQFF
NA TRBJ1-2 NA TRBV27 TGTGCCAGCAGTTTACGGGGGCTCCCCTATGGCTACACCTTC CASSLRGLPYGYTF
NA TRBJ2-3 TRBD2 TRBV27 TGTGCCAGCAGTTTAGGGGCGGGAGGCGGTGATACGCAGTATTTT CASSLGAGGGDTQYF
NA TRBJ1-1 TRBD1 TRBV27 TGTGCCAGCAGAAACAGGGGCGATAACACTGAAGCTTTCTTT CASRNRGDNTEAFF
NA TRBJ1-1 NA TRBV27 TGTGCCAGCAGCACAGGACAGAACACTGAAGCTTTCTTT CASSTGQNTEAFF
NA TRBJ1-1 NA TRBV4-1 TGCGCCAGCAGCCAAGTAGGGGAATACGGCACTGAAGCTTTCTTT CASSQVGEYGTEAFF
NA TRBJ2-3 TRBD2 TRBV4-1 TGCGCCAGCAGCCTTATCAGAGTGACGGGAGGGGACACAGATACGCAGTATTTT CASSLIRVTGGDTDTQYF
NA TRBJ1-2 NA TRBV6-5 TGTGCCAGCAGTTACTCTGGGTTTCCTTCTGACTACACCTTC CASSYSGFPSDYTF
once TRBJ1-1 TRBD1 TRBV27 TGTGCCAGCAGTTCCCGACAGGGGGTAAGAGAAGCTTTCTTT CASSSRQGVREAFF